These 5 T cell receptor beta chains were all obtained from the same sample, sequenced in a study of blood T cell repertoires in COVID-19 (dated by TCRdb to the early 2020s). The receptor library was made with the immunoSEQ multiplex PCR assay. Here the immuneACCESS table is served through TCRdb, limited to in-frame sequences with V and J called. Missing clones are a known gap in these copies; in checked studies unresolved V genes cover under half, and the rest lacks a known reason. In all, the sample holds around 330,000 clones, and under 95% of those were seen once. Jointly, the top ten make up 2% to 3% of the sample. Sequenced: PBMCs or T cells enriched from blood (not recorded which). The source of these receptors is a man in his sixties who had recovered from COVID-19.

This clone has only one observation. The J gene is TRBJ1-6, the V gene TRBV28; 7 bases fit TRBD1. The V gene end was trimmed by 5 bases and the J gene end by 10 bases; junction bases not matched to a gene: 8. In germline, CDR1 is MDHEN, CDR2 SYDVKM. The CDR3 totals 14 residues. CDR3 sequence reads: CASSLDRVRSPLHF. CDR3 in DNA: TGTGCCAGCAGTCTTGACAGGGTTCGCTCACCCCTCCACTTT.

This chain joins TRBV6-5 and TRBJ1-4; D possibly corresponds to TRBD1 (6 bases). V was cut by 0 bases and J by 4 bases, with 6 bases left in between. CDR1 is MNHEY, CDR2 SVGAGI, per germline. The CDR3 extends over 14 amino acids. CDR3 in amino acids: CASSYSQGNEKLFF. The CDR3 DNA reads as TGTGCCAGCAGTTACTCACAGGGTAATGAAAAACTGTTTTTT.

The chain carries TRBV9 and TRBJ2-7; 8 positions agree with TRBD1. This CDR3 is built from 14 residues. The J segment lost 2 bases and the V segment lost 3 bases, leaving 4 bases of the junction unmatched. Germline V gives CDR1 SGDLS, CDR2 YYNGEE. The CDR3 region has the DNA TGTGCCAGCAGCGCCACACAGGGGGCCTACGAGCAGTACTTC. It encodes CASSATQGAYEQYF.

In this sample, this clone turned up once. The chain carries TRBV7-2 and TRBJ1-1; 8 nucleotides agree with TRBD1. The CDR3 runs 16 residues. After removal of 0 bases from V and 5 bases from J, the junction contained 8 bases not matched to a gene. Germline CDR1 and CDR2: SGHTA and FQGNSA. The CDR3 here is CASSLAQGVSLTEAFF. In nucleotides, the CDR3 is TGTGCCAGCAGCTTAGCACAGGGGGTGAGTTTAACTGAAGCTTTCTTT.

The chain joins TRBV30 to TRBJ1-1, with D maybe TRBD1 (5 bases). The CDR3 spans 13 residues. The ends were cut back, 3 bases at V and 0 bases at J, with 8 bases in the middle. Germline values: CDR1 GTSNPN, CDR2 SVGIG (reference sequence). The CDR3 here is CAWRTELNTEAFF. CDR3 DNA sequence: TGTGCCTGGAGGACAGAGTTGAACACTGAAGCTTTCTTT.